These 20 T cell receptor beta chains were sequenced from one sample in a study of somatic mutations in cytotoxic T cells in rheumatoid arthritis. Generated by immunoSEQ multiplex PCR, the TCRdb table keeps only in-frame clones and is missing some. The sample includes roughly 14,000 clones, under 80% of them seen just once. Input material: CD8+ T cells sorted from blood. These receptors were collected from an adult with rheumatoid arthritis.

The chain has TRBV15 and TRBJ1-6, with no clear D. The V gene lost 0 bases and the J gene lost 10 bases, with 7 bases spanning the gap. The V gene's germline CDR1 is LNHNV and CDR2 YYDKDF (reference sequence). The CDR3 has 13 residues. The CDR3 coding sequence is TGTGCCACCAGCAGAGATAAAGGGTCACCCCTCCACTTT. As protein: CATSRDKGSPLHF.

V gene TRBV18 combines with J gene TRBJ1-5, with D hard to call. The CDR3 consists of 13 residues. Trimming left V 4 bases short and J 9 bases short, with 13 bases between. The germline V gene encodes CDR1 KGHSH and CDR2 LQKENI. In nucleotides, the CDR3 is TGTGCCAGCTCACAAAGAGGGCTTAGGCCCCAGCATTTT. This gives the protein CASSQRGLRPQHF.

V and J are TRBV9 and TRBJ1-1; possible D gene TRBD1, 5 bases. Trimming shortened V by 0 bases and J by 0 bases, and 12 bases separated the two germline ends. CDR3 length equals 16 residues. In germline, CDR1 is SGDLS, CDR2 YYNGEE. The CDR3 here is CASSVEQGGVNTEAFF. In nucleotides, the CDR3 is TGTGCCAGCAGCGTAGAGCAGGGTGGCGTGAACACTGAAGCTTTCTTT.

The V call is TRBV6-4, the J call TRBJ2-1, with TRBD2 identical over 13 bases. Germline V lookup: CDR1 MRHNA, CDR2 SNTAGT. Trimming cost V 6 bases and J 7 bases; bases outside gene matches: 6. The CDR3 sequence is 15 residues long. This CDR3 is CASRTTSGGGNEQFF. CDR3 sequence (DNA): TGTGCCAGCAGGACCACTAGCGGGGGGGGGAATGAGCAGTTCTTC.

As DNA, the CDR3 is TGTGCCAGCAGTTGGGACAGCTACGAGCAGTACTTC. This gives the protein CASSWDSYEQYF. The J gene is TRBJ2-7, the V gene TRBV6-1; 7 bases line up with TRBD1. The CDR3 contains 12 residues. With 5 bases clipped from V and 3 bases from J, the junction kept 1 base outside the gene matches. CDR1 is MNHNS, CDR2 SASEGT, per germline.

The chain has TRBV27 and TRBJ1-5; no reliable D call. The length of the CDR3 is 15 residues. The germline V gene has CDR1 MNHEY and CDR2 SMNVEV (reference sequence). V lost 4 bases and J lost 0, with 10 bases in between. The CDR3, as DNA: TGTGCCAGCAGTTCTATCCCATATAGCAATCAGCCCCAGCATTTT. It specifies CASSSIPYSNQPQHF.

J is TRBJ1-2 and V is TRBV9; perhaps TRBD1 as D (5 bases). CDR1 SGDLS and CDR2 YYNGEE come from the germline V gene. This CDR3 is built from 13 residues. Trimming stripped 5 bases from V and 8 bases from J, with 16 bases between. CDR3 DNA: TGTGCCAGCAGTGAGGGGTGGGGTGGAGGCTACACCTTC. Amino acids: CASSEGWGGGYTF.

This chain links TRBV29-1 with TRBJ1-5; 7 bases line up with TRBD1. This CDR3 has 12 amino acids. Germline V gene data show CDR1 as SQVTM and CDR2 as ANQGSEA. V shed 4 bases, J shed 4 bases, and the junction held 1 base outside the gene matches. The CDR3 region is CSVGDSNQPQHF. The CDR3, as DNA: TGCAGCGTTGGGGACAGTAATCAGCCCCAGCATTTT.

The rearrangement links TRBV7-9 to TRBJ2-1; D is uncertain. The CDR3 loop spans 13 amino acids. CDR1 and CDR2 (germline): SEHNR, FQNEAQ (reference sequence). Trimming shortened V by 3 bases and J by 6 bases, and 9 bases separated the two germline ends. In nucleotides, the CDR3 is TGTGCCAGCAGCTTCTGGTCTGGCAATGAGCAGTTCTTC. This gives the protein CASSFWSGNEQFF. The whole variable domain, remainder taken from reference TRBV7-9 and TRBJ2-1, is DTGVSQNPRHKITKRGQNVTFRCDPISEHNRLYWYRQTLGQGPEFLTYFQNEAQLEKSRLLSDRFSAERPKGSFSTLEIQRTEQGDSAMYLCASSFWSGNEQFFGPGTRLTVL.

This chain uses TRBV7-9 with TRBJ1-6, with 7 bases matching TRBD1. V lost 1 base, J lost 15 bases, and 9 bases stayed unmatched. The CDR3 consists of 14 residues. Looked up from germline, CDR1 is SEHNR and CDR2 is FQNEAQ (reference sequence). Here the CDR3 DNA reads TGTGCCAGCAGCTTAGAAGACAGGGAAAGCCACCTCCACTTT. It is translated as CASSLEDRESHLHF.

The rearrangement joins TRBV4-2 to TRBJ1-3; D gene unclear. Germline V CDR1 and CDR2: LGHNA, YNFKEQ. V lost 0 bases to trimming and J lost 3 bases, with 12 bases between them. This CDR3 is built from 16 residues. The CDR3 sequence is CASSQEGEGFGNTIYF. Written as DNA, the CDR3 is TGTGCCAGCAGCCAAGAAGGCGAGGGATTTGGAAACACCATATATTTT.

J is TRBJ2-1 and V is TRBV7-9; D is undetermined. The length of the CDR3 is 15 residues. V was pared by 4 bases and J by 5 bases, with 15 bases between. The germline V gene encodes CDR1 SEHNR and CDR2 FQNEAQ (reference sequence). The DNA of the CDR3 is TGTGCCAGCAGCTCAAATTCCGGACCTCACAATGAGCAGTTCTTC. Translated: CASSSNSGPHNEQFF.

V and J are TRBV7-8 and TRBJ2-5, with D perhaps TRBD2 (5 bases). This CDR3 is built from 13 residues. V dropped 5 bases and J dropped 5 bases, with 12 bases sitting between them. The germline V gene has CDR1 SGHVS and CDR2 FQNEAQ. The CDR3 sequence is CASSKSGKETQYF. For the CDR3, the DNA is TGTGCCAGCAGCAAGTCGGGAAAGGAGACCCAGTACTTC.

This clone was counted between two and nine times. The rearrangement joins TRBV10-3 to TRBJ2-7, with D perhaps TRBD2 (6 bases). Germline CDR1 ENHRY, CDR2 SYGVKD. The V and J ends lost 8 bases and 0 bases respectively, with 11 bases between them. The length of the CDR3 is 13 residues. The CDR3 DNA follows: TGTGCCATCGGGGACTTTGGCTCCTACGAGCAGTACTTC. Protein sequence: CAIGDFGSYEQYF.

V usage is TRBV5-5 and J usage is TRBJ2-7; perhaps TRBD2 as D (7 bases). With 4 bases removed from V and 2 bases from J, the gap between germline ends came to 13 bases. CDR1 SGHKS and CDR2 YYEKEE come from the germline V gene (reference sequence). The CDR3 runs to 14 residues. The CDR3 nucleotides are TGTGCCAGCAGCCTGGGGGCGGGAGCCTACGAGCAGTACTTC. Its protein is CASSLGAGAYEQYF.

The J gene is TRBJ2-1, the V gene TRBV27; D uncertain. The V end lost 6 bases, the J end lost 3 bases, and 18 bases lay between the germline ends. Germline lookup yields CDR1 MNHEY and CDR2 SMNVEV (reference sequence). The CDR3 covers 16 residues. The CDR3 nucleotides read TGTGCCAGCAGACCAGTGCGAGTCCGGATCTACAATGAGCAGTTCTTC. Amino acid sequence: CASRPVRVRIYNEQFF.

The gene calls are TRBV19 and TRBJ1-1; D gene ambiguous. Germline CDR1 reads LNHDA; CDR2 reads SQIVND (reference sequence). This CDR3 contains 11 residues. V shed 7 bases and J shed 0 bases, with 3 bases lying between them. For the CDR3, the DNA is TGTGCCAGTAATGTGAACACTGAAGCTTTCTTT. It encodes CASNVNTEAFF.

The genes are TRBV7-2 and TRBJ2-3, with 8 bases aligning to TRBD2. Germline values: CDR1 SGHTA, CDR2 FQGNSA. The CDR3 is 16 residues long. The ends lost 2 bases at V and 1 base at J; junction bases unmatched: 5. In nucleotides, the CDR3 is TGTGCCAGCAGCTTAATATCCGGGGGGGGCACAGATACGCAGTATTTT. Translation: CASSLISGGGTDTQYF.

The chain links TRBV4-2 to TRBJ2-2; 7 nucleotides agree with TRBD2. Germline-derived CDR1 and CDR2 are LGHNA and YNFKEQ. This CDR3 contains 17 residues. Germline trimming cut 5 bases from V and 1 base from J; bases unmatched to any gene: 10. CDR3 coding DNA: TGTGCCAGCAGCTCAGGACTAGTTTCTCTGAACACCGGGGAGCTGTTTTTT. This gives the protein CASSSGLVSLNTGELFF.

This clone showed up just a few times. This CDR3 is CASSTGLNTEAFF. CDR3 in DNA: TGTGCCAGCAGTACGGGACTCAACACTGAAGCTTTCTTT. The chain recombines TRBV9 with TRBJ1-1; a weak D match, TRBD1 (5 bases). The germline V and J ends were trimmed by 5 bases and 2 bases, with 10 bases remaining between them. The CDR3 is 13 amino acids. Germline CDR1 SGDLS, CDR2 YYNGEE.